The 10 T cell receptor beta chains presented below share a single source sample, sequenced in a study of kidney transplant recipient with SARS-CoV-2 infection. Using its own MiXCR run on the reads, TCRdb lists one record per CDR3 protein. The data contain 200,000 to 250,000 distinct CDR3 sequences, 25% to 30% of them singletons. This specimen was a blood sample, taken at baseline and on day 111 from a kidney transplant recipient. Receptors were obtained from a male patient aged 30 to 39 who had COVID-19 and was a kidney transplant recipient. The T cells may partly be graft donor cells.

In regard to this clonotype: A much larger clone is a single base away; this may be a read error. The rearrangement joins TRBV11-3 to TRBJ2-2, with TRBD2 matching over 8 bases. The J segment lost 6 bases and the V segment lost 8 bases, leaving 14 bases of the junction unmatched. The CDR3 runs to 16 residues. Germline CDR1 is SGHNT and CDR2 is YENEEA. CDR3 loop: CASGPRQRGSAGELFF. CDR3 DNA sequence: TGTGCCAGCGGCCCGCGGCAGCGGGGGTCGGCCGGGGAGCTGTTTTTT.

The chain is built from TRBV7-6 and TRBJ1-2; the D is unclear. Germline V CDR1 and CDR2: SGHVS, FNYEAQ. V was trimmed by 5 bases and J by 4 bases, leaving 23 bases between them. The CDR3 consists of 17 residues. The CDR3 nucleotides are TGTGCCAGCAGCAGAGCGAGTGAATCTCGAAAGACCTATGGCTACACCTTC. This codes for CASSRASESRKTYGYTF. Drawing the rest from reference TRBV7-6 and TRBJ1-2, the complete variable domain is GAGVSQSPRYKVTKRGQDVALRCDPISGHVSLYWYRQALGQGPEFLTYFNYEAQQDKSGLPNDRFSAERPEGSISTLTIQRTEQRDSAMYRCASSRASESRKTYGYTFGSGTRLTVV.

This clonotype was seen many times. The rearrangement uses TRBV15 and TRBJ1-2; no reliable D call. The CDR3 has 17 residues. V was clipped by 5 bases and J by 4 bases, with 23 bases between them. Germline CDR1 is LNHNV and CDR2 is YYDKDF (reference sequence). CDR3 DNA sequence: TGTGCCACCAGCTGCCGAACAAGGTGTGGAAAGACCTATGGCTACACCTTC. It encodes CATSCRTRCGKTYGYTF.

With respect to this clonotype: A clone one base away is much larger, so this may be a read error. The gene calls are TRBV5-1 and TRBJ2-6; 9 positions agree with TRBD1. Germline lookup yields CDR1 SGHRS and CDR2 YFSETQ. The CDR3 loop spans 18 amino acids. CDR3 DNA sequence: TGCGCCAGCAGCTTGAAGGGACAGGGAGCCTCTAGGGCCAACGTCCTGACTTTC. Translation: CASSLKGQGASRANVLTF.

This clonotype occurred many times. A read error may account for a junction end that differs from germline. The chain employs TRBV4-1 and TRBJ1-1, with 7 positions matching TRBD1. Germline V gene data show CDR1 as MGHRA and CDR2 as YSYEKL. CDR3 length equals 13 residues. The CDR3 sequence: CASSRGGTTEAFF. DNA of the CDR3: TGTGCCAGCAGCAGGGGGGGGACCACTGAAGCTTTCTTT.

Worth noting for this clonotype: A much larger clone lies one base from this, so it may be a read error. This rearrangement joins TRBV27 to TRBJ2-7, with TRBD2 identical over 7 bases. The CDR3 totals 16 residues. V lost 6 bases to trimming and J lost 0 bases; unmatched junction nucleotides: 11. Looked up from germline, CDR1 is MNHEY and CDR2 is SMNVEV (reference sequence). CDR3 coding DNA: TGTGCCAGCAGACCCCTTTGGGGGGGACGCTCCTACGAGCAGTACTTC. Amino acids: CASRPLWGGRSYEQYF.

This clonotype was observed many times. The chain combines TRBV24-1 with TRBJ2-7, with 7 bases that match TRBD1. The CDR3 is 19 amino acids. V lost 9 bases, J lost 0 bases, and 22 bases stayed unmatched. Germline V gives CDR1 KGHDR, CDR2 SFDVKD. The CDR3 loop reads CATPEAPGQSPKSSYEQYF. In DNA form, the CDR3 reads TGTGCCACCCCTGAAGCCCCGGGACAGTCCCCAAAGAGCTCCTACGAGCAGTACTTC.

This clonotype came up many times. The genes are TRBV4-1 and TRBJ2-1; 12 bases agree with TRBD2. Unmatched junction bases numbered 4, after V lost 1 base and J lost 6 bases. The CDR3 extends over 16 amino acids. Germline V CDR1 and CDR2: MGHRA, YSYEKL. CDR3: CASSQGLAGGLNEQFF. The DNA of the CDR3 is TGCGCCAGCAGCCAAGGGCTAGCGGGGGGGCTCAATGAGCAGTTCTTC.

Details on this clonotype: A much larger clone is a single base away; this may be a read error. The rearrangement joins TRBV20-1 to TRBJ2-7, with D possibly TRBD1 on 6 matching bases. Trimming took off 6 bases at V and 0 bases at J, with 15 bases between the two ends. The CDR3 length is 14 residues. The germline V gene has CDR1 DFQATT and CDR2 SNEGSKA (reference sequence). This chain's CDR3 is CSASKGDHSYEQYF. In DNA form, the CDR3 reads TGCAGTGCCAGCAAGGGGGACCACTCCTACGAGCAGTACTTC.

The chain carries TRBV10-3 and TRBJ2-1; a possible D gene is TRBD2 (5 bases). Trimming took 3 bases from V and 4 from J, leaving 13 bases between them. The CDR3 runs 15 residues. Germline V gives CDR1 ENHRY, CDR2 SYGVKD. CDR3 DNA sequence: TGTGCCATCAGTGATTCTAGCCATGGGTACAATGAGCAGTTCTTC. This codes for CAISDSSHGYNEQFF.